Each of the 26 T cell receptor beta chains below was sequenced from the same sample in a study of circulating and synovial CD4+ cells in juvenile arthritis. Assay: immunoSEQ multiplex PCR; the TCRdb copy retains only in-frame clones and omits some. The sample has about 33,000 clones, about 95% seen once; the top ten hold about 0.15%. The sequenced sample consisted of CD4+ T cells from blood. These receptors were obtained from a human donor with juvenile idiopathic arthritis.

The V call is TRBV28, the J call TRBJ2-1, with 9 bases that match TRBD2. After removal of 6 bases from V and 0 bases from J, the junction contained 15 bases not matched to a gene. The CDR3 consists of 19 residues. Germline loops: CDR1 MDHEN, CDR2 SYDVKM. This CDR3 is CASRRVAGVKVGSYNEQFF. CDR3 coding DNA: TGTGCCAGCAGGCGAGTAGCGGGAGTTAAGGTAGGCTCCTACAATGAGCAGTTCTTC.

The chain is built from TRBV28 and TRBJ1-2; D gene uncertain. The germline V gene encodes CDR1 MDHEN and CDR2 SYDVKM. Trimming removed 5 bases at V and 4 bases at J, with 11 bases between. This CDR3 has 13 amino acids. The CDR3 DNA sequence: TGTGCCAGCAGTCCGGGGTGGGGCTATGGCTACACCTTC. Translation: CASSPGWGYGYTF.

This rearrangement joins TRBV5-1 to TRBJ2-5; D may be TRBD1 (7 bases). This CDR3 has 14 amino acids. In germline, CDR1 is SGHRS, CDR2 YFSETQ. V lost 4 bases and J 5 bases, leaving 15 bases between the germline ends. The CDR3 DNA reads TGCGCCAGCAGCCCCCCAGGGGGGTGGGAGACCCAGTACTTC. Its translation: CASSPPGGWETQYF. Drawing the rest from reference TRBV5-1 and TRBJ2-5, the complete variable domain is KAGVTQTPRYLIKTRGQQVTLSCSPISGHRSVSWYQQTPGQGLQFLFEYFSETQRNKGNFPGRFSGRQFSNSRSEMNVSTLELGDSALYLCASSPPGGWETQYFGPGTRLLVL.

The chain is built from TRBV27 and TRBJ2-2, with 10 bases aligning to TRBD2. V was clipped by 6 bases and J by 6 bases; unmatched bases: 25. Per the germline V gene, CDR1 is MNHEY and CDR2 is SMNVEV (reference sequence). The CDR3 is made up of 21 amino acids. CDR3 DNA sequence: TGTGCCAGCAGGACCCCCACCGTAGGGACTAGCGTCCAACCCCATTCCGGGGAGCTGTTTTTT. This translates into CASRTPTVGTSVQPHSGELFF.

V gene TRBV29-1 combines with J gene TRBJ1-1; D unresolved. V shed 3 bases and J shed 0 bases, with 11 bases lying between them. Germline V gene data show CDR1 as SQVTM and CDR2 as ANQGSEA. This CDR3 region has 14 residues. CDR3 coding DNA: TGCAGCGTTGAGTTGGGGAGTATGAACACTGAAGCTTTCTTT. It codes for CSVELGSMNTEAFF.

The chain employs TRBV25-1 and TRBJ1-4; TRBD1 agrees at 12 bases. The CDR3 runs 13 residues. The trim removed 5 bases at V and 12 bases at J, leaving 4 bases unmatched. The germline V gene encodes CDR1 MGHDK and CDR2 SYGVNS. The CDR3 region has the DNA TGTGCCAGCAGTCAGGGACAGGGGGCTCAACTGTTTTTT. Protein sequence: CASSQGQGAQLFF.

This chain uses TRBV2 with TRBJ2-1, with no clear D. V lost 3 bases and J lost 4, with 4 bases in between. The length of the CDR3 is 12 residues. Germline loops: CDR1 SNHLY, CDR2 FYNNEI. CDR3 amino acids: CASSDSYNEQFF. CDR3 bases: TGTGCCAGCAGTGATTCGTACAATGAGCAGTTCTTC. The full variable domain, in which reference TRBV2 and TRBJ2-1 provide the parts outside the CDR3, is EPEVTQTPSHQVTQMGQEVILRCVPISNHLYFYWYRQILGQKVEFLVSFYNNEISEKSEIFDDQFSVERPDGSNFTLKIRSTKLEDSAMYFCASSDSYNEQFFGPGTRLTVL.

This clone was found once. A junction end diverges from the germline sequence, so it may reflect a read error. V is TRBV5-4 and J is TRBJ2-5, with D possibly matching TRBD2 (5 bases). CDR3 length: 12 residues. The V gene's germline CDR1 is SGHNT and CDR2 YYREEE (reference sequence). CDR3: CANSPERETQYF. The CDR3 DNA reads TGTGCCAACAGCCCGGAGCGGGAGACCCAGTACTTC.

As to this clone: In the same sample, other DNA sequences code for this CDR3. This sequence joins TRBV5-5 and TRBJ1-6; a possible D gene is TRBD1 (5 bases). CDR1 and CDR2 from the germline V gene are SGHKS and YYEKEE (reference sequence). Trimming removed 0 bases from V and 7 bases from J, with 11 bases in between. This CDR3 is built from 15 residues. The CDR3 sequence: CASSLVARVNSPLHF. CDR3 DNA sequence: TGTGCCAGCAGCTTGGTTGCCAGGGTGAATTCACCCCTCCACTTT. Together with reference TRBV5-5 and TRBJ1-6, the CDR3 gives the full variable domain: DAGVTQSPTHLIKTRGQQVTLRCSPISGHKSVSWYQQVLGQGPQFIFQYYEKEERGRGNFPDRFSARQFPNYSSELNVNALLLGDSALYLCASSLVARVNSPLHFGNGTRLTVT.

Only one count was recorded for this clone. Germline and junction disagree at one end, which may indicate a read error. This specimen includes other DNA sequences encoding the same CDR3. The chain links TRBV6-5 to TRBJ1-6; D possibly corresponds to TRBD1 (6 bases). Germline V gives CDR1 MNHEY, CDR2 SVGAGI. CDR3 size: 13 residues. In nucleotides, the CDR3 is TGTGCCAGCAGCACGGACAGTAATTCCCCCCTCCACTTT. Protein: CASSTDSNSPLHF.

This chain links TRBV7-8 with TRBJ2-1, with 8 bases fitting TRBD2. The CDR3 extends over 12 amino acids. Germline V gene sequence: CDR1 SGHVS, CDR2 FQNEAQ. V gave up 5 bases and J gave up 8 bases; unmatched junction bases: 2. For the CDR3, the DNA is TGTGCCAGCAGCACGACTAGCGATGAGCAGTTCTTC. This sequence encodes CASSTTSDEQFF.

V and J are TRBV7-2 and TRBJ1-2; D remains ambiguous. CDR1 SGHTA and CDR2 FQGNSA come from the germline V gene. CDR3 length: 13 residues. V was cut by 5 bases and J by 8 bases, with 15 bases left in between. CDR3 coding DNA: TGTGCCAGCAGCGCCTACAGCGGAGGGGGCTACACCTTC. As protein: CASSAYSGGGYTF.

This clone was counted once. The chain is built from TRBV5-4 and TRBJ2-5, with D possibly being TRBD1 (6 bases). Deletions cut 4 bases from V and 2 bases from J, with 15 bases between. Germline CDR1 SGHNT, CDR2 YYREEE (reference sequence). This CDR3 has 15 residues. CDR3 amino acids: CASSPSPDSQETQYF. In nucleotides, the CDR3 is TGTGCCAGCAGCCCATCCCCGGACAGTCAAGAGACCCAGTACTTC.

The V gene is TRBV5-5, the J gene TRBJ1-2; tentatively, D is TRBD1 (6 bases). V was cut by 0 bases and J by 8 bases, with 17 bases left in between. This CDR3 region has 15 residues. Germline assignment: CDR1 SGHKS and CDR2 YYEKEE (reference sequence). The CDR3 here is CASSLGSDRIRGYTF. CDR3 bases: TGTGCCAGCAGCTTGGGGAGCGACAGGATACGCGGCTACACCTTC.

The V call is TRBV7-3, the J call TRBJ1-1; D is possibly TRBD1 (5 bases). The CDR3 runs 13 residues. Germline loops: CDR1 SGHTA, CDR2 FQGTGA. V was shortened by 6 bases and J by 4 bases, with 12 bases between the two germline ends. The CDR3 DNA reads as TGTGCCAGCAGGAATGGTCAGGGCACTGAAGCTTTCTTT. Its protein product is CASRNGQGTEAFF.

This sequence joins TRBV13 and TRBJ2-7; 11 positions agree with TRBD2. CDR1 PRHDT and CDR2 FYEKMQ come from the germline V gene (reference sequence). Losses at the gene ends were 6 bases for V and 6 bases for J; bases not matched to a gene: 7. CDR3 length: 14 amino acids. This CDR3 is CASRLSGRGVEQYF. In DNA form, the CDR3 reads TGTGCCAGCAGACTTAGCGGGAGGGGAGTCGAGCAGTACTTC.

J is TRBJ2-3 and V is TRBV28, with D possibly TRBD2 on 6 matching bases. The CDR3 is 14 residues long. The germline V gene has CDR1 MDHEN and CDR2 SYDVKM. Trimming left V 2 bases short and J 4 bases short, with 10 bases between. The CDR3 DNA is TGTGCCAGCAGTTTAAGGCGCGGGGCAGATACGCAGTATTTT. Residues: CASSLRRGADTQYF.

This chain connects TRBV6-5 to TRBJ1-1; a weak D match, TRBD1 (6 bases). V was cut by 6 bases and J by 4 bases, with 6 bases left in between. Looked up from germline, CDR1 is MNHEY and CDR2 is SVGAGI. This CDR3 region has 11 residues. CDR3: CASRQGTEAFF. The DNA for the CDR3 is TGTGCCAGCAGACAGGGCACTGAAGCTTTCTTT.

CDR3 in DNA: TGTGCCAGCAGCCTCCAAGAGACCCAGTACTTC. Protein sequence: CASSLQETQYF. The J gene is TRBJ2-5, the V gene TRBV7-2; D remains ambiguous. The germline V and J ends were trimmed by 5 bases and 1 base, with 2 bases remaining between them. This CDR3 comprises 11 residues. Germline CDR1 is SGHTA and CDR2 is FQGNSA.

This rearrangement joins TRBV5-1 to TRBJ1-1, with D maybe TRBD1 (6 bases). This CDR3 is 14 amino acids long. Germline V lookup: CDR1 SGHRS, CDR2 YFSETQ. V was clipped by 4 bases and J by 0 bases, with 10 bases between them. DNA for the CDR3: TGCGCCAGCAGCACCGGACAGCTGAACACTGAAGCTTTCTTT. The encoded protein is CASSTGQLNTEAFF. Full variable domain (rest looked up from reference TRBV5-1 and TRBJ1-1): KAGVTQTPRYLIKTRGQQVTLSCSPISGHRSVSWYQQTPGQGLQFLFEYFSETQRNKGNFPGRFSGRQFSNSRSEMNVSTLELGDSALYLCASSTGQLNTEAFFGQGTRLTVV.

The chain links TRBV21-1 to TRBJ1-2; the table's D call TRBD1 went unverified against the DNA. TRBV21-1 is annotated as a pseudogene. The CDR3 loop spans 15 amino acids. DNA of the CDR3: TGTGCCAGCAGCAAAATTGACAGCGCAAACTATGGCTACACCTTC. As protein: CASSKIDSANYGYTF.

Remarks on this clone: Other DNA sequences within the sample encode an identical CDR3. The rearrangement joins TRBV27 to TRBJ1-6; no firm D call. CDR3 length equals 17 residues. The V end was cut by 3 bases, the J end by 6 bases, with 18 bases between. Looked up from germline, CDR1 is MNHEY and CDR2 is SMNVEV (reference sequence). CDR3 region: CASSFELSRVGNSPLHF. CDR3 coding DNA: TGTGCCAGCAGTTTTGAATTGAGCCGGGTGGGTAATTCACCCCTCCACTTT.

The gene calls are TRBV18 and TRBJ1-2; 9 nucleotides agree with TRBD1. The CDR3 extends over 14 amino acids. V shed 8 bases, J shed 3 bases, and the junction held 7 bases outside the gene matches. Germline CDR1 reads KGHSH; CDR2 reads LQKENI. CDR3 nucleotides: TGTGCCAGCCGGAGGACAGGGGTGGACTATGGCTACACCTTC. It specifies CASRRTGVDYGYTF.

Only one count was recorded for this clone. The chain carries TRBV4-3 and TRBJ2-2, with a weak D call TRBD2 (5 bases). This CDR3 is 17 amino acids long. V shed 3 bases and J shed 0 bases, with 14 bases lying between them. Germline lookup yields CDR1 LGHNA and CDR2 YSLEER. The CDR3 region has the DNA TGCGCCAGCAGCCACGGACGGGGATCCGCGAACACCGGGGAGCTGTTTTTT. Translating it yields CASSHGRGSANTGELFF.

This clone was seen just once. The chain links TRBV27 to TRBJ2-7, with TRBD2 matching over 7 bases. The germline CDR1 and CDR2 sequences are MNHEY and SMNVEV (reference sequence). V shed 0 bases, J shed 6 bases, and the junction held 2 bases outside the gene matches. CDR3 length equals 13 residues. CDR3 sequence (DNA): TGTGCCAGCAGTTTATCGGGAGGGTTCGAGCAGTACTTC. Translation gives CASSLSGGFEQYF.

The chain employs TRBV7-7 and TRBJ2-1; 7 bases line up with TRBD1. V lost 2 bases to trimming and J lost 6 bases; unmatched junction nucleotides: 19. The CDR3 is 19 amino acids. The V gene's germline CDR1 is SSHAT and CDR2 FNYEAQ (reference sequence). The CDR3 sequence: CASSLRVSGTDVSGNEQFF. The CDR3 DNA reads TGTGCCAGCAGCTTACGAGTATCCGGGACAGATGTGTCTGGCAATGAGCAGTTCTTC. Looking up the rest from reference TRBV7-7 and TRBJ2-1 gives the full variable domain: GAGVSQSPRYKVTKRGQDVTLRCDPISSHATLYWYQQALGQGPEFLTYFNYEAQPDKSGLPSDRFSAERPEGSISTLTIQRTEQRDSAMYRCASSLRVSGTDVSGNEQFFGPGTRLTVL.